The 26 T cell receptor beta chains in this list originate from one sample, sequenced in a study of blood T cell repertoires in COVID-19. TCRdb keeps only in-frame clones here, not all; method: immunoSEQ multiplex PCR. Among approximately 230,000 clones listed, 75% to 95% were seen once. The sample comprised PBMCs or T cells enriched from blood (not recorded which). Receptors were obtained from a woman under 30 who had recovered from COVID-19.

The chain links TRBV19 to TRBJ2-1; 12 nucleotides align to TRBD1. Germline V gene sequence: CDR1 LNHDA, CDR2 SQIVND (reference sequence). The CDR3 sequence is 15 residues long. The J segment lost 9 bases and the V segment lost 4 bases, leaving 7 bases of the junction unmatched. The CDR3 coding sequence is TGTGCCAGTAGTACTACGGGACAGGGGGCCGGTGAGCAGTTCTTC. Translation gives CASSTTGQGAGEQFF. Full variable domain (rest looked up from reference TRBV19 and TRBJ2-1): DGGITQSPKYLFRKEGQNVTLSCEQNLNHDAMYWYRQDPGQGLRLIYYSQIVNDFQKGDIAEGYSVSREKKESFPLTVTSAQKNPTAFYLCASSTTGQGAGEQFFGPGTRLTVL.

This rearrangement joins TRBV28 to TRBJ2-2, with D perhaps TRBD2 (6 bases). CDR3 length equals 16 residues. V was trimmed by 3 bases and J by 6 bases, leaving 17 bases between them. Germline V CDR1 and CDR2: MDHEN, SYDVKM. CDR3 nucleotide sequence: TGTGCCAGCAGTTTCGCAATCGGGAGTAGTCCCGGGGAGCTGTTTTTT. It codes for CASSFAIGSSPGELFF.

This rearrangement joins TRBV5-6 to TRBJ1-2; 8 bases are shared with TRBD1. The CDR3 spans 14 residues. The germline V gene encodes CDR1 SGHDT and CDR2 YYEEEE. J lost 0 bases, V lost 4 bases, and 2 bases had no gene match. CDR3 in amino acids: CASSRDRTNYGYTF. The CDR3 DNA reads TGTGCCAGCAGCCGGGACAGGACTAACTATGGCTACACCTTC. Looking up the rest from reference TRBV5-6 and TRBJ1-2 gives the full variable domain: DAGVTQSPTHLIKTRGQQVTLRCSPKSGHDTVSWYQQALGQGPQFIFQYYEEEERQRGNFPDRFSGHQFPNYSSELNVNALLLGDSALYLCASSRDRTNYGYTFGSGTRLTVV.

The J gene is TRBJ1-3, the V gene TRBV19; 8 bases are shared with TRBD1. CDR3 length: 15 amino acids. Germline V gene sequence: CDR1 LNHDA, CDR2 SQIVND (reference sequence). J gave up 2 bases and V 6 bases, and 6 bases lay outside the gene matches. The chain's CDR3 is CASSPLQGAGNTIYF. CDR3 DNA: TGTGCCAGTAGCCCACTACAGGGGGCTGGAAACACCATATATTTT.

V is TRBV29-1 and J is TRBJ2-2; D uncertain. Germline CDR1 SQVTM, CDR2 ANQGSEA. This CDR3 has 13 residues. Trimming shortened V by 7 bases and J by 4 bases, and 13 bases separated the two germline ends. In nucleotides, the CDR3 is TGCAGCGCCGAATACGGGTCCACCGGGGAGCTGTTTTTT. Protein: CSAEYGSTGELFF.

The chain recombines TRBV3-1 (or the pseudogene TRBV3-2) with TRBJ1-6; D is possibly TRBD1 (5 bases). This CDR3 region has 14 residues. Trimming took off 0 bases at V and 10 bases at J, with 10 bases between the two ends. Germline V gives CDR1 LGHDT, CDR2 YNNKEL (reference sequence). The CDR3 sequence is CASSQDGRDSPLHF. The CDR3, as DNA: TGTGCCAGCAGCCAAGATGGGAGGGACTCACCCCTCCACTTT.

The CDR3 DNA follows: TGCAGCGTCCCGCCAGGGGGGCGAGCTTTCTTT. Translated: CSVPPGGRAFF. This sequence joins TRBV29-1 and TRBJ1-1; 7 bases map to TRBD1. V lost 6 bases to trimming and J lost 10 bases; unmatched junction nucleotides: 8. The CDR3 contains 11 residues. The germline CDR1 and CDR2 sequences are SQVTM and ANQGSEA.

The V and J genes are TRBV28 and TRBJ2-1; D gene ambiguous. The CDR3 length is 15 residues. From germline, CDR1 is MDHEN and CDR2 SYDVKM. V was shortened by 6 bases and J by 1 base, with 13 bases between the two germline ends. Here the CDR3 reads CASRPAAPSYNEQFF. The CDR3 DNA reads TGTGCCAGCAGGCCTGCGGCTCCGTCCTACAATGAGCAGTTCTTC.

J is TRBJ1-2 and V is TRBV13, with TRBD1 identical over 11 bases. Unmatched junction bases numbered 7, after V lost 3 bases and J lost 4 bases. This CDR3 contains 16 residues. The germline gives CDR1 PRHDT, CDR2 FYEKMQ (reference sequence). The CDR3 region has the DNA TGTGCCAGCAGCTTGGGACAGGGGGAGTGGGGCTATGGCTACACCTTC. Protein product: CASSLGQGEWGYGYTF.

V is TRBV10-3 and J is TRBJ1-2; possible D gene TRBD1, 5 bases. The V and J ends lost 6 bases and 8 bases respectively, with 13 bases between them. There are 12 residues in the CDR3. The germline CDR1 and CDR2 sequences are ENHRY and SYGVKD. The CDR3 region is CAISTDRQGYTF. CDR3 DNA sequence: TGTGCCATCAGCACAGACCGACAGGGCTACACCTTC.

The V gene is TRBV2, the J gene TRBJ1-5; possibly TRBD1 for D (5 bases). Trimming pared 5 bases from V and 3 bases from J, leaving 14 bases between. The CDR3 extends over 15 amino acids. Germline CDR1 SNHLY, CDR2 FYNNEI. Here the CDR3 reads CASSPGTAPNQPQHF. Here the CDR3 DNA reads TGTGCCAGCAGTCCCGGGACTGCACCCAATCAGCCCCAGCATTTT.

This chain joins TRBV3-1 (or the pseudogene TRBV3-2) and TRBJ1-3; possibly TRBD1 for D (5 bases). This CDR3 region has 14 residues. V was shortened by 4 bases and J by 1 base, with 8 bases between the two germline ends. Germline values: CDR1 LGHDT, CDR2 YNNKEL (reference sequence). CDR3 protein: CASSRGVSGNTIYF. In DNA form, the CDR3 reads TGTGCCAGCAGCCGGGGGGTTTCTGGAAACACCATATATTTT.

This chain connects TRBV7-3 to TRBJ1-6, with a tentative D call TRBD1 (5 bases). CDR1 is SGHTA, CDR2 FQGTGA, per germline. V lost 5 bases and J 7 bases, leaving 15 bases between the germline ends. This CDR3 is 15 amino acids long. This CDR3 is CASSPQGHLNSPLHF. DNA of the CDR3: TGTGCCAGCAGCCCTCAAGGACACCTAAATTCACCCCTCCACTTT.

The chain links TRBV6-6 to TRBJ2-7, with D hard to call. Trimming stripped 7 bases from V and 5 bases from J, with 9 bases between. Germline-derived CDR1 and CDR2 are MNHNY and SVGAGI (reference sequence). The length of the CDR3 is 11 residues. The CDR3 DNA reads as TGTGCCAGCACCTTAGCCAACGAGCAGTACTTC. Its translation is CASTLANEQYF.

In regard to this clone: Other DNA sequences from this sample encode an identical CDR3 as well. The V gene is TRBV10-3, the J gene TRBJ2-7; TRBD1 matches at 9 bases. CDR3 size: 15 residues. The V gene end was trimmed by 2 bases and the J gene end by 0 bases; junction bases not matched to a gene: 2. CDR1 ENHRY and CDR2 SYGVKD come from the germline V gene. The CDR3 region is CAISEGTGSSYEQYF. The CDR3 nucleotides are TGTGCCATCAGTGAGGGGACAGGGAGCTCCTACGAGCAGTACTTC.

About this clone: This CDR3 is also generated by other DNA sequences in the sample. The chain combines TRBV12-3 or TRBV12-4 with TRBJ1-1; D unclear. The CDR3 runs to 13 residues. V lost 3 bases and J lost 1, with 6 bases in between. The CDR3 nucleotides read TGTGCCAGCAGTTTTGGAGCGAACACTGAAGCTTTCTTT. It specifies CASSFGANTEAFF.

The chain is built from TRBV5-6 and TRBJ2-5, with D possibly TRBD2 on 6 matching bases. From germline, CDR1 is SGHDT and CDR2 YYEEEE. With 0 bases removed from V and 5 bases from J, the gap between germline ends came to 14 bases. The CDR3 runs 15 residues. CDR3 region: CASSLEPGEGETQYF. CDR3 nucleotide sequence: TGTGCCAGCAGCTTGGAGCCGGGAGAAGGGGAGACCCAGTACTTC.

This rearrangement joins TRBV19 to TRBJ1-1, with D possibly matching TRBD1 (6 bases). This CDR3 comprises 17 residues. Germline V gene sequence: CDR1 LNHDA, CDR2 SQIVND (reference sequence). V was pared by 0 bases and J by 2 bases, with 16 bases between. CDR3 sequence (DNA): TGTGCCAGTAGTATAGATCGGGGACAACGACTAAACACTGAAGCTTTCTTT. Translating it yields CASSIDRGQRLNTEAFF.

This clone was found many times. This same CDR3 is encoded by further DNA sequences in the sample. The rearrangement links TRBV12-3 or TRBV12-4 to TRBJ2-3; D is undetermined. The CDR3 has 11 residues. Trimming cost V 6 bases and J 2 bases, with 3 bases left between them. The CDR3 reads CASSLTDTQYF. For the CDR3, the DNA is TGTGCCAGCAGCCTCACAGATACGCAGTATTTT.

V and J are TRBV7-8 and TRBJ1-1, with TRBD1 matching over 10 bases. J was trimmed by 5 bases and V by 5 bases; bases with no gene match: 20. The CDR3 has 19 amino acids. Germline CDR1 reads SGHVS; CDR2 reads FQNEAQ. CDR3 coding DNA: TGTGCCAGCAGCGTCCGGGACAGGGGCCCCCTTGCCCGGGGGACTGAAGCTTTCTTT. Its protein is CASSVRDRGPLARGTEAFF. The variable domain in full, with the rest retrieved from reference TRBV7-8 and TRBJ1-1, is GAGVSQSPRYKVAKRGQDVALRCDPISGHVSLFWYQQALGQGPEFLTYFQNEAQLDKSGLPSDRFFAERPEGSVSTLKIQRTQQEDSAVYLCASSVRDRGPLARGTEAFFGQGTRLTVV.

The genes are TRBV18 and TRBJ1-5; D ambiguous. Germline-derived CDR1 and CDR2 are KGHSH and LQKENI. V shed 1 base and J shed 0 bases, with 7 bases lying between them. The CDR3 is 15 residues long. This chain's CDR3 is CASSPLANSNQPQHF. Written as DNA, the CDR3 is TGTGCCAGCTCACCACTGGCCAATAGCAATCAGCCCCAGCATTTT.

The J gene is TRBJ1-2, the V gene TRBV11-2; D not certain. This CDR3 is 16 amino acids long. V lost 4 bases to trimming and J lost 2 bases, with 17 bases between them. Germline CDR1 and CDR2: SGHAT and FQNNGV. The CDR3 nucleotides read TGTGCCAGCAGCTCCCTTAAGAGCAACGTAAACTATGGCTACACCTTC. Its protein is CASSSLKSNVNYGYTF.

The chain has TRBV6-2 or TRBV6-3 and TRBJ1-2; 8 nucleotides agree with TRBD1. Germline values: CDR1 MNHEY, CDR2 SVGEGT. The V and J ends lost 4 bases and 4 bases, in that order; junction bases with no gene match: 8. The CDR3 contains 15 residues. CDR3 coding DNA: TGTGCCAGCAGTTCTACTGGACAGGGAGGCTATGGCTACACCTTC. This encodes CASSSTGQGGYGYTF.

The V and J genes are TRBV6-1 and TRBJ1-2; 8 nucleotides agree with TRBD1. Germline values: CDR1 MNHNS, CDR2 SASEGT. Trimming removed 2 bases from V and 4 bases from J; junction bases left unmatched: 9. The CDR3 length is 16 residues. The CDR3 protein is CASSETGQGGGYGYTF. CDR3 DNA: TGTGCCAGCAGTGAAACAGGACAGGGAGGGGGCTATGGCTACACCTTC.

This chain connects TRBV5-1 to TRBJ2-4; 7 bases line up with TRBD1. The V and J ends lost 5 bases and 6 bases, in that order; junction bases with no gene match: 8. This CDR3 region has 14 residues. Germline V CDR1 and CDR2: SGHRS, YFSETQ. DNA for the CDR3: TGCGCCAGCAGGATCTCCGGGACAGTAAACATTCAGTACTTC. Its translation is CASRISGTVNIQYF.

This clone came up once. The chain uses TRBV24-1 and TRBJ2-1; 9 bases are a match to TRBD1. The junction had 8 bases not matched to a gene; V was cut back by 2 bases and J by 4 bases. The CDR3 sequence is 17 residues long. Germline values: CDR1 KGHDR, CDR2 SFDVKD. CDR3 residues: CATSDSLGTGRYNEQFF. CDR3 DNA: TGTGCCACCAGTGATTCACTCGGGACAGGGCGTTACAATGAGCAGTTCTTC.